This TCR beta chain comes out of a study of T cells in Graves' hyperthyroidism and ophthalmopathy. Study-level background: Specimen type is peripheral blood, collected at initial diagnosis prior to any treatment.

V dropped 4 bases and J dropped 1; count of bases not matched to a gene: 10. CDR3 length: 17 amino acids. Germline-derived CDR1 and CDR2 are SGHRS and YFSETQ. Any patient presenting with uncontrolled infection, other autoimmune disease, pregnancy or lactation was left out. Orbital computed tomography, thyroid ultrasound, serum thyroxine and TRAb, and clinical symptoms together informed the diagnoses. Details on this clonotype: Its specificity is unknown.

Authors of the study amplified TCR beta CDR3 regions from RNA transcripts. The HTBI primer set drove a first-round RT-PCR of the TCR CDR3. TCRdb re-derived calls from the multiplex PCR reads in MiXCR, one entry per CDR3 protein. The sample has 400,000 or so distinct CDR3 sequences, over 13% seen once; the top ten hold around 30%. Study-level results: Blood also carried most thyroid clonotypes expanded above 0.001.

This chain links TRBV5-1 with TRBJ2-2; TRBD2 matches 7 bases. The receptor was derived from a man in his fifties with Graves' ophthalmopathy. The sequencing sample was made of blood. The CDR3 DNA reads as TGCGCCAGCAGCCCAAACTATCGCGGGAGGAACACCGGGGAGCTGTTTTTT. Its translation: CASSPNYRGRNTGELFF. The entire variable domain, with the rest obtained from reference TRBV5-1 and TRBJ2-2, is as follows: KAGVTQTPRYLIKTRGQQVTLSCSPISGHRSVSWYQQTPGQGLQFLFEYFSETQRNKGNFPGRFSGRQFSNSRSEMNVSTLELGDSALYLCASSPNYRGRNTGELFFGEGSRLTVL.